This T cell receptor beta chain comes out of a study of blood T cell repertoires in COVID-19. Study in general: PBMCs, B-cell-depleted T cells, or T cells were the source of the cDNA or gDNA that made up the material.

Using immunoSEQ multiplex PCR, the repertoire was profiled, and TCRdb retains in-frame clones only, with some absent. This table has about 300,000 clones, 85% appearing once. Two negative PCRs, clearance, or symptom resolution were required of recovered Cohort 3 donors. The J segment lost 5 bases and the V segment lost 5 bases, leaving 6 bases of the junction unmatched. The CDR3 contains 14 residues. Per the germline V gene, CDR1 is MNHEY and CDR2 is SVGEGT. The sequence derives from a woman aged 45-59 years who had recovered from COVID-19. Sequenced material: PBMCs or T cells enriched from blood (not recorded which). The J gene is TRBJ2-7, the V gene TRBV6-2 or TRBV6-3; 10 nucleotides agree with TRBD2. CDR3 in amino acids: CASSLAGDLDEQYF. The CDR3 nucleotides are TGTGCCAGCAGTCTAGCGGGAGACCTGGACGAGCAGTACTTC.